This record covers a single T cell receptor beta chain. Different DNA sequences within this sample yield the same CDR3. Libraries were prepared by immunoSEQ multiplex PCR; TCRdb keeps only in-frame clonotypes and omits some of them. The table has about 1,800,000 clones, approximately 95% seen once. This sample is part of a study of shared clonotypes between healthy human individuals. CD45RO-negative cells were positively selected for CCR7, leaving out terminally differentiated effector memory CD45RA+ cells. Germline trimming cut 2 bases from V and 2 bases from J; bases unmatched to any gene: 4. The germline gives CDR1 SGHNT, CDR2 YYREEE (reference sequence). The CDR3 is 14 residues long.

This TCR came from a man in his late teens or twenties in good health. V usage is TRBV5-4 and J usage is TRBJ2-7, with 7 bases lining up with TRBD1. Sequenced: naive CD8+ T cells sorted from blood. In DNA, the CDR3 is TGTGCCAGCAGCTTAGGGACAGAAGCCTACGAGCAGTACTTC. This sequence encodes CASSLGTEAYEQYF.